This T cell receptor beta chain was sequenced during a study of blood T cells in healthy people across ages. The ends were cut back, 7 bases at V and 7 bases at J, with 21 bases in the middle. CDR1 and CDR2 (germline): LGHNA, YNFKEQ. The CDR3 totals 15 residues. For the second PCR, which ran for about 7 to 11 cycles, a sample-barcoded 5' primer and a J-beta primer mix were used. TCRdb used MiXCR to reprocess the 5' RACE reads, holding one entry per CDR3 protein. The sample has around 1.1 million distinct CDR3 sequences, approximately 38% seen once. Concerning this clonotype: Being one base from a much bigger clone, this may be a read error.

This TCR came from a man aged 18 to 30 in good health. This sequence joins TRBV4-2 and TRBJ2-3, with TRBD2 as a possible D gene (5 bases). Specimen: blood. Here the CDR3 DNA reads TGTGCCAGCAACAATGTGGCGGGTGGGTTCAATACGCAGTATTTT. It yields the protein CASNNVAGGFNTQYF.